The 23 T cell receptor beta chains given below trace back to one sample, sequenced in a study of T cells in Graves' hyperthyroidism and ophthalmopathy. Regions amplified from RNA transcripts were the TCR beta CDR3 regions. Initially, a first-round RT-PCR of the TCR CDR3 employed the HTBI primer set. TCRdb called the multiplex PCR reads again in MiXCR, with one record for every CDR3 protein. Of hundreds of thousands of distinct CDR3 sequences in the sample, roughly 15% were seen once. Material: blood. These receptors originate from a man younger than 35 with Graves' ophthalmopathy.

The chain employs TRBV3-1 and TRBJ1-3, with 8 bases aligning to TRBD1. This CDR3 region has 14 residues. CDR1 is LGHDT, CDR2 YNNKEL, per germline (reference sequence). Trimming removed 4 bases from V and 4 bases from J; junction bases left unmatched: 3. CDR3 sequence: CASSPGTGGNTIYF. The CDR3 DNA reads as TGTGCCAGCAGCCCCGGGACAGGAGGAAACACCATATATTTT.

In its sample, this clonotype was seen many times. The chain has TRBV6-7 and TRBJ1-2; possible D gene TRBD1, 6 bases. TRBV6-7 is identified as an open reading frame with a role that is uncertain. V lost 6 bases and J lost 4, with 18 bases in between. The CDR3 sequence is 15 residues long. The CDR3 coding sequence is TGTGCCAGCAGCACGGCCTACAGGGCAACCTATGGCTACACCTTC. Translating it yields CASSTAYRATYGYTF.

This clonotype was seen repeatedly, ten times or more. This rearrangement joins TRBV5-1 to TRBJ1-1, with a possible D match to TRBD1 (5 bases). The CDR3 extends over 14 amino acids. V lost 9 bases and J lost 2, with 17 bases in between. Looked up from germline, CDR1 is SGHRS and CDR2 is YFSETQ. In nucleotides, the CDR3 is TGCGCCACCTCTGTGGGGACGGGTAACACTGAAGCTTTCTTT. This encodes CATSVGTGNTEAFF.

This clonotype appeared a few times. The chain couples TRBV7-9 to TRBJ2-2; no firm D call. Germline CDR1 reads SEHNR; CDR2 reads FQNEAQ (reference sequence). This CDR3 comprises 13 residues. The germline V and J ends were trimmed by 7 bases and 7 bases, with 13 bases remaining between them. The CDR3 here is CASNKPPGGELFF. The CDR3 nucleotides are TGTGCCAGCAACAAACCCCCCGGCGGGGAGCTGTTTTTT. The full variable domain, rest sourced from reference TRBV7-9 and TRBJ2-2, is DTGVSQNPRHKITKRGQNVTFRCDPISEHNRLYWYRQTLGQGPEFLTYFQNEAQLEKSRLLSDRFSAERPKGSFSTLEIQRTEQGDSAMYLCASNKPPGGELFFGEGSRLTVL.

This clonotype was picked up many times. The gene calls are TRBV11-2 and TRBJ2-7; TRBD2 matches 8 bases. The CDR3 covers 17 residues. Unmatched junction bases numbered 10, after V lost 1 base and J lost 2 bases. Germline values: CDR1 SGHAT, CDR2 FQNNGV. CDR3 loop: CASSLGLAGVNPYEQYF. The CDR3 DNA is TGTGCCAGCAGCTTAGGCCTAGCGGGCGTTAATCCCTACGAGCAGTACTTC.

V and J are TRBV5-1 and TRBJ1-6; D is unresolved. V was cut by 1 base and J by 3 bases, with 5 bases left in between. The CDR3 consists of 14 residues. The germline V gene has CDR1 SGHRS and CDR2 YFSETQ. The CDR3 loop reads CASSLSYYNSPLHF. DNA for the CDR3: TGCGCCAGCAGCTTGTCGTACTATAATTCACCCCTCCACTTT.

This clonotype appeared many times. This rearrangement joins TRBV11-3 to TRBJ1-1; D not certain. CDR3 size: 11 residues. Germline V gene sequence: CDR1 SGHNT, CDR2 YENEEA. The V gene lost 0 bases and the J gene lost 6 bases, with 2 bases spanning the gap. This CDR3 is CASSLEAEAFF. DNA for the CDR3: TGTGCCAGCAGCTTAGAGGCTGAAGCTTTCTTT.

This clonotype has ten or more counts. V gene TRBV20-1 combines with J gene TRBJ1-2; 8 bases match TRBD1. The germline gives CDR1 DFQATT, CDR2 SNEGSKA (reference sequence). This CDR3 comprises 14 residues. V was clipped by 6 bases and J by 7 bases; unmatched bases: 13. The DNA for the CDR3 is TGCAGTGCCAAGGGACAGGAACACCGAGGTGGCTACACCTTC. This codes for CSAKGQEHRGGYTF.

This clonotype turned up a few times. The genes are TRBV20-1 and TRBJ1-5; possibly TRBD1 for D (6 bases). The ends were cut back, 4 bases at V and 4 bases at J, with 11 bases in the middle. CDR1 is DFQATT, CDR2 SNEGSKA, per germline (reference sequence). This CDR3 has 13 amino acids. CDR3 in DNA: TGCAGTGCTATACAGGACAGAAATCAGCCCCAGCATTTT. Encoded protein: CSAIQDRNQPQHF.

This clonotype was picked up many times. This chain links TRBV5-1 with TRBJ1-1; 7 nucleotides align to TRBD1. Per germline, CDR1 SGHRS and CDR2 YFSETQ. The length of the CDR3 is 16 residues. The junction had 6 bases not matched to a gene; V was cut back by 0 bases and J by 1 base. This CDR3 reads CASSLAPTGQNTEAFF. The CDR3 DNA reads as TGCGCCAGCAGCTTGGCCCCGACAGGGCAGAACACTGAAGCTTTCTTT.

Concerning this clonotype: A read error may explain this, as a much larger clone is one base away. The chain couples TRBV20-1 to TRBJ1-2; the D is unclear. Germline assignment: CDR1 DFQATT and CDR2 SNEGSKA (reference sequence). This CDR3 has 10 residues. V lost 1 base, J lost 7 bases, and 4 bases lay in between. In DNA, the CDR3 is TGCAGTGCTAGAGGGGGTGGCTACACCTTC. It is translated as CSARGGGYTF.

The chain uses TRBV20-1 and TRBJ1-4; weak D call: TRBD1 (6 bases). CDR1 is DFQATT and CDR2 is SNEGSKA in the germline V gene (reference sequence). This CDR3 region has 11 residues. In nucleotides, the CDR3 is TGCAGCACAGGAGGGGGTGAAAAACTGTTTTTT. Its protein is CSTGGGEKLFF.

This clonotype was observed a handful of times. The CDR3 DNA sequence: TGTGCCAGTAGTACCTCCCTAGCGGGATTTGTCAATGAGCAGTTCTTC. It translates to CASSTSLAGFVNEQFF. The V call is TRBV19, the J call TRBJ2-1, with 9 bases lining up with TRBD2. The V gene's germline CDR1 is LNHDA and CDR2 SQIVND (reference sequence). V lost 4 bases, J lost 6 bases, and 10 bases stayed unmatched. This CDR3 is built from 16 residues.

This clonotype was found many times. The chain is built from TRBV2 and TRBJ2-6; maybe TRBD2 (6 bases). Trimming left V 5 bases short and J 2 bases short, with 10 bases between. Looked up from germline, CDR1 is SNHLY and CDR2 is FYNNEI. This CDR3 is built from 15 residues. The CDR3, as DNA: TGTGCCAGCAGTATCGGGGGTACTGGGGCCAACGTCCTGACTTTC. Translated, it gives CASSIGGTGANVLTF.

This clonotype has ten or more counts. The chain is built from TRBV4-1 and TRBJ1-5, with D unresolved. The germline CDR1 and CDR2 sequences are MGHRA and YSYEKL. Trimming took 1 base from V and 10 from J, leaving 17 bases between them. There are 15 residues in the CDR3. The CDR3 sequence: CASSQGLSRFEPQHF. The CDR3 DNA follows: TGCGCCAGCAGCCAAGGTCTCAGCCGGTTTGAACCCCAGCATTTT.

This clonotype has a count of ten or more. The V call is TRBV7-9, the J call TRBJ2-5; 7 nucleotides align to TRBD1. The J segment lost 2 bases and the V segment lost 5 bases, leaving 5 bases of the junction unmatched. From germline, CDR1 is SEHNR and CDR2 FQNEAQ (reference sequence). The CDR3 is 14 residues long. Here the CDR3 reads CASSRQGLQETQYF. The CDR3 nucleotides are TGTGCCAGCAGCAGACAGGGTTTACAAGAGACCCAGTACTTC.

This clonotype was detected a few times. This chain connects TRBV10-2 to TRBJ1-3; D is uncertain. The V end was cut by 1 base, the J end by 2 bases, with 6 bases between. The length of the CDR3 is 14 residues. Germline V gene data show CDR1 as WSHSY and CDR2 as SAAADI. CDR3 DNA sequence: TGCGCCAGCAGTGAGTTTTCGGCTGGAAACACCATATATTTT. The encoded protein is CASSEFSAGNTIYF.

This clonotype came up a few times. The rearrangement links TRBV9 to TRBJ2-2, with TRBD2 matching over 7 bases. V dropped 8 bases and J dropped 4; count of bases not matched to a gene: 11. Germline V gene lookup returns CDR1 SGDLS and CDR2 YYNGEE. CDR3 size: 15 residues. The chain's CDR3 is CARGDGGGFTGELFF. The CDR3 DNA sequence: TGTGCCAGGGGGGACGGGGGAGGGTTCACCGGGGAGCTGTTTTTT. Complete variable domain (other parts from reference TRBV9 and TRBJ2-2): DSGVTQTPKHLITATGQRVTLRCSPRSGDLSVYWYQQSLDQGLQFLIQYYNGEERAKGNILERFSAQQFPDLHSELNLSSLELGDSALYFCARGDGGGFTGELFFGEGSRLTVL.

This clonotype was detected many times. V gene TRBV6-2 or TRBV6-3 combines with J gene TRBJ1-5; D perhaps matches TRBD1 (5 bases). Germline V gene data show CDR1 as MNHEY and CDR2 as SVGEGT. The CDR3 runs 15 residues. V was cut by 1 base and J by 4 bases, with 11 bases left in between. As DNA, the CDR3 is TGTGCCAGCAGTTACTATGCAGGGACGAATCAGCCCCAGCATTTT. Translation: CASSYYAGTNQPQHF.

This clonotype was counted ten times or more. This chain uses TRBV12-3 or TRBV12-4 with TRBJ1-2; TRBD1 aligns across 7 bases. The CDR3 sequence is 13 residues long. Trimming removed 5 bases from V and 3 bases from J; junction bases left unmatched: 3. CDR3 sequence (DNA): TGTGCCAGCAGTCCACAGGGGTACTATGGCTACACCTTC. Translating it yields CASSPQGYYGYTF.

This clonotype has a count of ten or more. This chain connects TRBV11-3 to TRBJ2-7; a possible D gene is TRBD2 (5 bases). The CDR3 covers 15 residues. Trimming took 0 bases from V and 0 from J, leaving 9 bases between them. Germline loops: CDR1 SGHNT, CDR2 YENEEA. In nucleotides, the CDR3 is TGTGCCAGCAGCTTAGATATAGGGAGCTCCTACGAGCAGTACTTC. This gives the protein CASSLDIGSSYEQYF.

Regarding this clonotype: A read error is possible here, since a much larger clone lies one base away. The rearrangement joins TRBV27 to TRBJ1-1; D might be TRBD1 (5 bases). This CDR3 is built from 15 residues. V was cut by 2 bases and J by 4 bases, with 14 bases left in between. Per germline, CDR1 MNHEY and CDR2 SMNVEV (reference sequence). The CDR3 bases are TGTGCCAGCAGTTTAGGGGCCAGGCTAAGCACTGAAGCTTTCTTT. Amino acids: CASSLGARLSTEAFF.

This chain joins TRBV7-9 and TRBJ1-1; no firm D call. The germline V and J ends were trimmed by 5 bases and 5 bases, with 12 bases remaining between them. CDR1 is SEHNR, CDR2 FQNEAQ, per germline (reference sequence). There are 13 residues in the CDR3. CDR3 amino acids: CASSMKRETEAFF. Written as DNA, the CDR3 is TGTGCCAGCAGCATGAAACGGGAAACTGAAGCTTTCTTT.